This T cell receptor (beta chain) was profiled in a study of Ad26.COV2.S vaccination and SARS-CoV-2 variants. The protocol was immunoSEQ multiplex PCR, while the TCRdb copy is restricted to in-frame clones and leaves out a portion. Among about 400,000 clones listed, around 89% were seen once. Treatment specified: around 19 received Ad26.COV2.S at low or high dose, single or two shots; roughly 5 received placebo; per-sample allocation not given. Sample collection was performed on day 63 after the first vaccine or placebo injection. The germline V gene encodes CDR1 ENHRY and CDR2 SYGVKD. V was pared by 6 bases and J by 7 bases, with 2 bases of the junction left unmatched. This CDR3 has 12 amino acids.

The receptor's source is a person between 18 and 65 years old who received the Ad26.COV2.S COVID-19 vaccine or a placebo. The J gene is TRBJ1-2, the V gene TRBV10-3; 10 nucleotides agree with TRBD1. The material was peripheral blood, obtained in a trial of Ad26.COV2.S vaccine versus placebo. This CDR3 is CAIRTGGSGYTF. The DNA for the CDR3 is TGTGCCATCAGGACAGGGGGCTCTGGCTACACCTTC.